This TCR beta chain was recovered during a study of CD8+ T cells in alopecia areata. Described treatment: oral pan-JAK inhibitor, 5-10 mg twice daily. V lost 0 bases and J 1 base, leaving 7 bases between the germline ends. The CDR3 is made up of 14 amino acids. CDR1 and CDR2 from the germline V gene are SGHDT and YYEEEE. RNA was extracted and reverse transcribed into cDNA as the sequencing template. Generated by immunoSEQ multiplex PCR, the TCRdb table keeps only in-frame clones and is missing some. The sample includes around 60,000 clones, under 60% of them seen just once. The chain joins TRBV5-6 to TRBJ1-1; D gene ambiguous. This sequence originates from a human donor with alopecia areata. The sample consisted of CD8+ T cells sorted from blood, taken at approximately week 36, from a patient treated with tofacitinib. For the CDR3, the DNA is TGTGCCAGCAGCTTGGGACCCGGGAACACTGAAGCTTTCTTT. This codes for CASSLGPGNTEAFF.